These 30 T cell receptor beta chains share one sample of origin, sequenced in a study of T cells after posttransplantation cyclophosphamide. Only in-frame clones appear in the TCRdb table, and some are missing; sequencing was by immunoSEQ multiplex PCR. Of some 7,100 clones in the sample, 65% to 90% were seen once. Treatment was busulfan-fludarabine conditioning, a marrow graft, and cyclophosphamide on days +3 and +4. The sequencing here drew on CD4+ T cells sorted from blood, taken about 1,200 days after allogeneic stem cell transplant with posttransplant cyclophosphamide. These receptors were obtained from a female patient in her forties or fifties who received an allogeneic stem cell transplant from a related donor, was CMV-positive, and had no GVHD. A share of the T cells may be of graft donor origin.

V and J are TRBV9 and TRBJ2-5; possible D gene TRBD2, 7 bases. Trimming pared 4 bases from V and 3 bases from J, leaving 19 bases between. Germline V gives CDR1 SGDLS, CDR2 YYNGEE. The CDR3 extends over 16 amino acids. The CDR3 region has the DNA TGTGCCAGCAGCTCCGAGAGGGGCGGGGGCGAAGAGACCCAGTACTTC. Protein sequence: CASSSERGGGEETQYF.

Here the CDR3 reads CASSLPRQGTEAFF. The DNA of the CDR3 is TGTGCCAGCAGTCTCCCTCGACAGGGCACTGAAGCTTTCTTT. The V and J genes are TRBV6-5 and TRBJ1-1; 7 nucleotides agree with TRBD1. The CDR3 runs 14 residues. With 5 bases clipped from V and 4 bases from J, the junction kept 7 bases outside the gene matches. Germline assignment: CDR1 MNHEY and CDR2 SVGAGI.

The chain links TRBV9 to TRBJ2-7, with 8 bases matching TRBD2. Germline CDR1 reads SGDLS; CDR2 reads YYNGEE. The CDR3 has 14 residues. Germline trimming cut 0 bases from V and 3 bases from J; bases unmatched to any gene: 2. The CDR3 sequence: CASSVGTSGYEQYF. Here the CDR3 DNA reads TGTGCCAGCAGCGTAGGAACTAGCGGCTACGAGCAGTACTTC.

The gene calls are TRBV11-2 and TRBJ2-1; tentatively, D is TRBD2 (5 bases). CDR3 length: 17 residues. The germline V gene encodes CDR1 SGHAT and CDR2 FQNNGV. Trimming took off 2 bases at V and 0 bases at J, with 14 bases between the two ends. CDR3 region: CASSLRAGTSSYNEQFF. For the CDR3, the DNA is TGTGCCAGCAGCTTACGGGCGGGTACGAGCTCCTACAATGAGCAGTTCTTC.

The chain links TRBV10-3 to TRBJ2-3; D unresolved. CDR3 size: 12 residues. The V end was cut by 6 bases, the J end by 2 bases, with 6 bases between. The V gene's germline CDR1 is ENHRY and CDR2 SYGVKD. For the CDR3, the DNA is TGTGCCATCAGGACTCTCACAGATACGCAGTATTTT. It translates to CAIRTLTDTQYF.

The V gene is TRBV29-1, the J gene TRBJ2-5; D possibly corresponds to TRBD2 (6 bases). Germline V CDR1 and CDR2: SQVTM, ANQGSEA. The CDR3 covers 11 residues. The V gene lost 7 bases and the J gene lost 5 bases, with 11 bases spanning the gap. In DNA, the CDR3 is TGCAGCGCCTGGGCGGGGGAGACCCAGTACTTC. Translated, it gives CSAWAGETQYF.

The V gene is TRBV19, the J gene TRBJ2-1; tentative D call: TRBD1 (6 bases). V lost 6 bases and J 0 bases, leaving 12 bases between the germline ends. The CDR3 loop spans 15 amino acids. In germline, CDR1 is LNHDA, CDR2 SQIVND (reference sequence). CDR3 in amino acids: CASRGGESSYNEQFF. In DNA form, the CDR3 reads TGTGCCAGTAGAGGGGGTGAGTCCTCCTACAATGAGCAGTTCTTC.

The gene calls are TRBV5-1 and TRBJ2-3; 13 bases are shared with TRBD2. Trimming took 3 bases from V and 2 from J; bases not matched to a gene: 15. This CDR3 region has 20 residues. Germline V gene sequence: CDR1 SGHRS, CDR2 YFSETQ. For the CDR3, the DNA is TGCGCCAGCAGCTCCTTTCCCGGGACTAGCGGGGAAATACCCACAGATACGCAGTATTTT. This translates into CASSSFPGTSGEIPTDTQYF.

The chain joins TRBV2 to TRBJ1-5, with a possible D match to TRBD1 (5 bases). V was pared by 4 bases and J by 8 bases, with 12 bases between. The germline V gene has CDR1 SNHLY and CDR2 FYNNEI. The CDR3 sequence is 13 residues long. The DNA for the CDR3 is TGTGCCAGCAGTGCAGGGTATAGGGAGCCCCAGCATTTT. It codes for CASSAGYREPQHF. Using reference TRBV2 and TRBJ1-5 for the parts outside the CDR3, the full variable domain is EPEVTQTPSHQVTQMGQEVILRCVPISNHLYFYWYRQILGQKVEFLVSFYNNEISEKSEIFDDQFSVERPDGSNFTLKIRSTKLEDSAMYFCASSAGYREPQHFGDGTRLSIL.

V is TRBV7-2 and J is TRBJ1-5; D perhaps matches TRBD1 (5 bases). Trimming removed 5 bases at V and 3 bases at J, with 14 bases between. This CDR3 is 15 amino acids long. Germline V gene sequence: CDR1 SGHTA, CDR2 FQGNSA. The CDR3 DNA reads TGTGCCAGCAGCAAAACGGGGGACGACAATCAGCCCCAGCATTTT. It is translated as CASSKTGDDNQPQHF.

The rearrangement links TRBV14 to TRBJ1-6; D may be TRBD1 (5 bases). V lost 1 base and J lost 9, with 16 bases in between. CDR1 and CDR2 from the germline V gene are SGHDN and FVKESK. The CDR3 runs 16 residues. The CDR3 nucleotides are TGTGCCAGCAGCCAAGTTCCGGGGGGTAGTGTTTCACCCCTCCACTTT. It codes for CASSQVPGGSVSPLHF.

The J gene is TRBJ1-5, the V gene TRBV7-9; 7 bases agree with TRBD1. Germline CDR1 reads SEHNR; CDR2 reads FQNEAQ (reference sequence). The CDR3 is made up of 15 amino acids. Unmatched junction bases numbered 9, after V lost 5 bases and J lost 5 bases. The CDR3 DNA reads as TGTGCCAGCAGCCCCACAGGGGTGGTACATCAGCCCCAGCATTTT. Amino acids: CASSPTGVVHQPQHF.

The CDR3 nucleotides are TGTGCCAGCTCCCCAAGGACAGCCGATCTCTATGGCTACACCTTC. Translating it yields CASSPRTADLYGYTF. The rearrangement joins TRBV18 to TRBJ1-2, with D possibly being TRBD1 (6 bases). CDR1 and CDR2 from the germline V gene are KGHSH and LQKENI. The CDR3 contains 15 residues. V shed 6 bases and J shed 4 bases, with 18 bases lying between them.

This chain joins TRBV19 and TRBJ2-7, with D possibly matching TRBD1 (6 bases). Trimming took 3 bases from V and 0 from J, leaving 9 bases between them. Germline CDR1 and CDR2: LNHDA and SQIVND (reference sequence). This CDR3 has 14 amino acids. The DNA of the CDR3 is TGTGCCAGTAGTATCTGGGACAACTCCTACGAGCAGTACTTC. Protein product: CASSIWDNSYEQYF.

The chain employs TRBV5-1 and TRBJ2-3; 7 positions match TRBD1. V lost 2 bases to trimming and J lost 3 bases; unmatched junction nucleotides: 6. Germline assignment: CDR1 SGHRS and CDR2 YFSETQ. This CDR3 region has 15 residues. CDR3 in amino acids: CASSLRGLGTDTQYF. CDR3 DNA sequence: TGCGCCAGCAGCTTAAGGGGGCTCGGTACAGATACGCAGTATTTT. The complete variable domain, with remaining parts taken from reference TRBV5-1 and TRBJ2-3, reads KAGVTQTPRYLIKTRGQQVTLSCSPISGHRSVSWYQQTPGQGLQFLFEYFSETQRNKGNFPGRFSGRQFSNSRSEMNVSTLELGDSALYLCASSLRGLGTDTQYFGPGTRLTVL.

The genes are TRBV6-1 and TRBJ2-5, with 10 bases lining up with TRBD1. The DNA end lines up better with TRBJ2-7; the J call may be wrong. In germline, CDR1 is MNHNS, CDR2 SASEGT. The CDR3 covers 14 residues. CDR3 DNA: TGTGCCAGCAGCTTTGACAGGGGGCAAGACGAGCAGTACTTC. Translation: CASSFDRGQDEQYF.

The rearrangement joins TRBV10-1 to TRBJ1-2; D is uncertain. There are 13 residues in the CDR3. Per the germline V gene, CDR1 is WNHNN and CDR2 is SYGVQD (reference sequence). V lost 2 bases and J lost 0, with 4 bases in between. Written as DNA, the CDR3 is TGCGCCAGCAGTGAGGGCACTAACTATGGCTACACCTTC. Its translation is CASSEGTNYGYTF.

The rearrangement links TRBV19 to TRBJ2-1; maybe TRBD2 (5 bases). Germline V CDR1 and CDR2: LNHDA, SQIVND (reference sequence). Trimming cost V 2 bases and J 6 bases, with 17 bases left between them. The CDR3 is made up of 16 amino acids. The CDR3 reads CASSIIRLTRSNEQFF. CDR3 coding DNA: TGTGCCAGTAGTATAATAAGACTAACCCGATCCAATGAGCAGTTCTTC.

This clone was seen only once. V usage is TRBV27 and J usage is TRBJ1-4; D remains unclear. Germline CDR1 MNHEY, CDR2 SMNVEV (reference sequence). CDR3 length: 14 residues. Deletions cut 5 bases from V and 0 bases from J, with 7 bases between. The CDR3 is CASSRGSTNEKLFF. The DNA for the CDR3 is TGTGCCAGCAGTAGAGGGTCAACTAATGAAAAACTGTTTTTT. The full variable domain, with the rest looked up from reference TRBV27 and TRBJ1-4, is EAQVTQNPRYLITVTGKKLTVTCSQNMNHEYMSWYRQDPGLGLRQIYYSMNVEVTDKGDVPEGYKVSRKEKRNFPLILESPSPNQTSLYFCASSRGSTNEKLFFGSGTQLSVL.

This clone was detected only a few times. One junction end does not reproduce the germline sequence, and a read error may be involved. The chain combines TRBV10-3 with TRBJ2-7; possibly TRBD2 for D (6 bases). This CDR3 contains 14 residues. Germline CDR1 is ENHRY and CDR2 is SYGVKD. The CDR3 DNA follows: TGTGCCATCACTGAGACTAGGAGCTCCTACGAGCAGTACTTC. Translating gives CAITETRSSYEQYF.

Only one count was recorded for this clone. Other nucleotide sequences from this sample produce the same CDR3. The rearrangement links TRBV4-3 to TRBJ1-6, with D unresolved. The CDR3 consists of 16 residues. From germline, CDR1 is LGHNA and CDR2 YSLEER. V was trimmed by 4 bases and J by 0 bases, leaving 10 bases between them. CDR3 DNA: TGCGCCAGCAGCCCAGACCCCCGCTCCTATAATTCACCCCTCCACTTT. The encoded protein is CASSPDPRSYNSPLHF.

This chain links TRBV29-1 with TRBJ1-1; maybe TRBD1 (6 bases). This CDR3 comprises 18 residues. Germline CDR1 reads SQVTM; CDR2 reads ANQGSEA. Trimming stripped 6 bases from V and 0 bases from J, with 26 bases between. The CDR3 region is CSVGALRPLGPMNTEAFF. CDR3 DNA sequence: TGCAGCGTGGGGGCCCTCCGGCCTCTCGGACCCATGAACACTGAAGCTTTCTTT.

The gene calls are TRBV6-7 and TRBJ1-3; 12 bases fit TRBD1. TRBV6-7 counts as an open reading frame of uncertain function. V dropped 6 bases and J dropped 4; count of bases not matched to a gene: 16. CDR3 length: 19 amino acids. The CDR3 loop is CASSRKGTGGPWLGNTIYF. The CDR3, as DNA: TGTGCCAGCAGCAGGAAGGGGACAGGGGGCCCCTGGTTGGGAAACACCATATATTTT.

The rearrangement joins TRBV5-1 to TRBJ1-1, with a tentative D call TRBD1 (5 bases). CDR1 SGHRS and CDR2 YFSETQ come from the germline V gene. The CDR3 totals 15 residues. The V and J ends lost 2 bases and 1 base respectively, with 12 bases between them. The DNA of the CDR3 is TGCGCCAGCAGCTTAAACCAGCAGGGGAACACTGAAGCTTTCTTT. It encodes CASSLNQQGNTEAFF.

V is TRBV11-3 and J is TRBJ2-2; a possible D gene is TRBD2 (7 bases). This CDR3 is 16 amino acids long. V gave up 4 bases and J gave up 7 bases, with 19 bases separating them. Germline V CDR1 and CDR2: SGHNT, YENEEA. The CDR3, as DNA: TGTGCCAGCAGCTCAAGCTGGGAGGGGGTGTACGGGGAGCTGTTTTTT. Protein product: CASSSSWEGVYGELFF.

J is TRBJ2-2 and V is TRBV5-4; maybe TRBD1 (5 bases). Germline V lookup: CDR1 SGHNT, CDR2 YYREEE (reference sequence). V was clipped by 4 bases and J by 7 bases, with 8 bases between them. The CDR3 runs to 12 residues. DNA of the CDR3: TGTGCCAGCAGCCCAGGGTTCGGGGAGCTGTTTTTT. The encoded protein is CASSPGFGELFF. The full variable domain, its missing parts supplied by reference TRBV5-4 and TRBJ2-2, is ETGVTQSPTHLIKTRGQQVTLRCSSQSGHNTVSWYQQALGQGPQFIFQYYREEENGRGNFPPRFSGLQFPNYSSELNVNALELDDSALYLCASSPGFGELFFGEGSRLTVL.

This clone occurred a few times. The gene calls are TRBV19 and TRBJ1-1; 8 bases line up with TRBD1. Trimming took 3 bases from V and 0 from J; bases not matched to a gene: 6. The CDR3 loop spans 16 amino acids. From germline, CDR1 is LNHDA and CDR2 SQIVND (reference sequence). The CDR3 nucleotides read TGTGCCAGTAGTATTCGACAGGGGCCCATGAACACTGAAGCTTTCTTT. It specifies CASSIRQGPMNTEAFF.

CDR3 coding DNA: TGCGCCAGCAGCCAAGATTGGCAGGGGGGTATAGACACCATATATTTT. Its protein is CASSQDWQGGIDTIYF. The chain links TRBV4-1 to TRBJ1-3, with 7 bases fitting TRBD1. Germline V gene data show CDR1 as MGHRA and CDR2 as YSYEKL. V was pared by 0 bases and J by 8 bases, with 10 bases of the junction left unmatched. The CDR3 is made up of 16 amino acids.

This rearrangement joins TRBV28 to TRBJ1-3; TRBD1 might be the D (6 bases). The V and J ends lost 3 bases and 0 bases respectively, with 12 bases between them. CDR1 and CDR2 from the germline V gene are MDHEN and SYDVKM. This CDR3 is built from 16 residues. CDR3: CASSFSGQFSGNTIYF. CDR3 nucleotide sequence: TGTGCCAGCAGTTTCTCCGGACAGTTCTCTGGAAACACCATATATTTT.

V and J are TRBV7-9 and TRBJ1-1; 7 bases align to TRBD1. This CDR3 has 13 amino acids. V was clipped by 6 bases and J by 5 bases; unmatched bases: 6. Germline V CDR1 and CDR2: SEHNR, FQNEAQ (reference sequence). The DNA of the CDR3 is TGTGCCAGCAGATCCCAGGGGGGTACTGAAGCTTTCTTT. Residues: CASRSQGGTEAFF.